What follows are 28 T cell receptor beta chains derived from one specimen sequenced in a study of a mutant IDH1 vaccine in newly diagnosed glioma (dated by TCRdb to the early 2020s). For these TCRs, the target antigens are not known. This sample's time point label indicates: week 23, last vaccination. Every vaccine dose consisted of 300 ug of a 20-mer mutant IDH1 peptide in Montanide, administered subcutaneously together with topical imiquimod. The library was generated by the immunoSEQ multiplex PCR assay. The clones in this table, taken by TCRdb from immuneACCESS, are in-frame only. Not every clone is retained; where verified, under half of the shortfall comes from an unresolved V gene, and the cause of the rest is unknown. The sample table shows approximately 37,000 clones, and around 76% are seen once. 5% to 6% of the sample rests with the top ten. The specimen comprised PBMCs, sampled from a glioma patient whose treatment included an IDH1 peptide vaccine. The origin of the receptors is a man between 45 and 60 years old with glioma.

This CDR3 is CASSYSGDLREQYF. CDR3 bases: TGTGCCAGCAGTTACTCGGGCGATCTAAGGGAGCAGTACTTC. The V gene is TRBV6-6, the J gene TRBJ2-7; D is unclear. V was pared by 0 bases and J by 7 bases, with 13 bases between. CDR1 is MNHNY, CDR2 SVGAGI, per germline (reference sequence). This CDR3 region has 14 residues.

This chain uses TRBV19 with TRBJ2-5; 7 bases are a match to TRBD1. The CDR3 length is 14 residues. V was clipped by 7 bases and J by 5 bases; unmatched bases: 10. Germline loops: CDR1 LNHDA, CDR2 SQIVND (reference sequence). CDR3 sequence: CASNPTGFDETQYF. The CDR3 DNA reads TGTGCCAGTAACCCGACAGGGTTCGACGAGACCCAGTACTTC.

V usage is TRBV4-2 and J usage is TRBJ2-3; 9 bases agree with TRBD1. Germline lookup yields CDR1 LGHNA and CDR2 YNFKEQ. The CDR3 is 14 amino acids. Losses at the gene ends were 4 bases for V and 4 bases for J; bases not matched to a gene: 3. As DNA, the CDR3 is TGTGCCAGCAGCCGCTGGACAGGGGCAGATACGCAGTATTTT. Translating it yields CASSRWTGADTQYF.

V gene TRBV5-6 combines with J gene TRBJ1-2; TRBD1 aligns across 8 bases. Germline V gene data show CDR1 as SGHDT and CDR2 as YYEEEE. Losses at the gene ends were 2 bases for V and 3 bases for J; bases not matched to a gene: 6. This CDR3 region has 15 residues. The CDR3: CASSLPGGEDYGYTF. Written as DNA, the CDR3 is TGTGCCAGCAGCTTACCAGGGGGCGAGGACTATGGCTACACCTTC.

The chain employs TRBV19 and TRBJ2-1, with a possible D match to TRBD2 (6 bases). Germline values: CDR1 LNHDA, CDR2 SQIVND (reference sequence). Between the trimmed V and J ends, which lost 4 bases and 0 bases, there was a span of 13 bases. The CDR3 runs to 16 residues. CDR3 DNA: TGTGCCAGTAGTACCACACAAGCGGGCTCCTACAATGAGCAGTTCTTC. Encoded protein: CASSTTQAGSYNEQFF.

This rearrangement joins TRBV9 to TRBJ1-5; TRBD1 might be the D (6 bases). Germline V gives CDR1 SGDLS, CDR2 YYNGEE. Between the trimmed V and J ends, which lost 0 bases and 1 base, there was a span of 8 bases. The CDR3 has 15 residues. The CDR3 spells CASSVGQGSNQPQHF. The DNA for the CDR3 is TGTGCCAGCAGCGTAGGTCAGGGGAGCAATCAGCCCCAGCATTTT.

The genes are TRBV7-9 and TRBJ1-2, with TRBD1 as a possible D gene (5 bases). CDR1 and CDR2 (germline): SEHNR, FQNEAQ (reference sequence). The CDR3 totals 11 residues. V was clipped by 8 bases and J by 6 bases, with 10 bases between them. CDR3 amino acids: CASWGGDGYTF. The CDR3 bases are TGTGCCAGCTGGGGGGGGGATGGCTACACCTTC.

The V call is TRBV19, the J call TRBJ1-2; TRBD1 is a possible D gene (6 bases). CDR3 length: 14 residues. Germline CDR1 LNHDA, CDR2 SQIVND (reference sequence). The ends were cut back, 6 bases at V and 1 base at J, with 12 bases in the middle. In nucleotides, the CDR3 is TGTGCCAGTAGCTTGGACAGTCTTAACTATGGCTACACCTTC. Its translation is CASSLDSLNYGYTF.

The rearrangement links TRBV5-5 to TRBJ2-5, with D perhaps matching TRBD1 (6 bases). The CDR3 sequence is 13 residues long. V was cut by 3 bases and J by 3 bases, with 9 bases left in between. Germline V gives CDR1 SGHKS, CDR2 YYEKEE (reference sequence). CDR3 DNA: TGTGCCAGCAGCTGGACAGAGAAAGAGACCCAGTACTTC. Translating gives CASSWTEKETQYF.

This chain connects TRBV29-1 to TRBJ2-2; 8 nucleotides align to TRBD1. J lost 1 base, V lost 5 bases, and 3 bases had no gene match. The CDR3 has 14 amino acids. Germline-derived CDR1 and CDR2 are SQVTM and ANQGSEA. In DNA form, the CDR3 reads TGCAGCGTTCTGGGACAGGTGAACACCGGGGAGCTGTTTTTT. This translates into CSVLGQVNTGELFF.

The chain recombines TRBV19 with TRBJ1-2; no clear D gene. CDR3 length equals 18 residues. V lost 8 bases, J lost 3 bases, and 28 bases lay in between. The germline V gene has CDR1 LNHDA and CDR2 SQIVND (reference sequence). The CDR3 DNA reads TGTGCCAGTCTCCCCAAAGCGACCTCGGACTTGCCCCACTATGGCTACACCTTC. Translating gives CASLPKATSDLPHYGYTF.

The chain has TRBV30 and TRBJ2-3, with TRBD1 matching over 8 bases. The CDR3 length is 13 residues. The J segment lost 7 bases and the V segment lost 5 bases, leaving 8 bases of the junction unmatched. Germline V gene data show CDR1 as GTSNPN and CDR2 as SVGIG (reference sequence). CDR3 nucleotide sequence: TGTGCCTGGGGTATGGGACAGGAAAATACGCAGTATTTT. Translating it yields CAWGMGQENTQYF.

This sequence joins TRBV2 and TRBJ2-5; the D gene is possibly TRBD1 (5 bases). Germline V gene sequence: CDR1 SNHLY, CDR2 FYNNEI. Deletions cut 4 bases from V and 5 bases from J, with 14 bases between. CDR3 length: 14 amino acids. The CDR3, as DNA: TGTGCCAGCAGTGGGGGCAGGGTTAAGGAGACCCAGTACTTC. Translating it yields CASSGGRVKETQYF.

V usage is TRBV13 and J usage is TRBJ2-7; no clear D gene. The germline V gene encodes CDR1 PRHDT and CDR2 FYEKMQ (reference sequence). This CDR3 region has 14 residues. The V end lost 6 bases, the J end lost 3 bases, and 15 bases lay between the germline ends. The CDR3 spells CASSLRPGRYEQYF. DNA for the CDR3: TGTGCCAGCAGTCTACGCCCGGGCCGCTACGAGCAGTACTTC.

The genes are TRBV7-9 and TRBJ1-1; 10 bases match TRBD1. The V gene end was trimmed by 5 bases and the J gene end by 4 bases; junction bases not matched to a gene: 4. This CDR3 has 14 amino acids. CDR1 is SEHNR and CDR2 is FQNEAQ in the germline V gene (reference sequence). The CDR3 sequence is CASSTGTGATEAFF. CDR3 coding DNA: TGTGCCAGCAGCACCGGGACAGGGGCCACTGAAGCTTTCTTT.

The gene calls are TRBV9 and TRBJ1-1; D is unclear. Germline V CDR1 and CDR2: SGDLS, YYNGEE. The germline V and J ends were trimmed by 0 bases and 10 bases, with 16 bases remaining between them. The CDR3 is 14 residues long. Written as DNA, the CDR3 is TGTGCCAGCAGCGTAGACTCCCTGGGGATCGGAGCTTTCTTT. It specifies CASSVDSLGIGAFF.

CDR3 residues: CASSTGQGAGQPQHF. CDR3 in DNA: TGTGCCAGCTCTACGGGACAGGGGGCAGGACAGCCCCAGCATTTT. The chain combines TRBV2 with TRBJ1-5, with 12 bases matching TRBD1. Germline CDR1 SNHLY, CDR2 FYNNEI. With V trimmed by 8 bases and J by 7 bases, 9 bases remained unmatched. The CDR3 length is 15 residues.

The V and J genes are TRBV5-6 and TRBJ2-1; D might be TRBD1 (6 bases). The CDR3 totals 16 residues. Germline V gene data show CDR1 as SGHDT and CDR2 as YYEEEE. With 2 bases removed from V and 0 bases from J, the gap between germline ends came to 12 bases. The CDR3 here is CASSLQGLNSYNEQFF. CDR3 nucleotide sequence: TGTGCCAGCAGCTTACAGGGTCTTAACTCCTACAATGAGCAGTTCTTC.

J is TRBJ1-2 and V is TRBV5-5; D is undetermined. The germline V gene has CDR1 SGHKS and CDR2 YYEKEE (reference sequence). The CDR3 extends over 13 amino acids. The V and J ends lost 1 base and 10 bases respectively, with 14 bases between them. CDR3 residues: CASSLSRKVDYTF. CDR3 nucleotides: TGTGCCAGCAGCTTGAGTCGGAAAGTGGACTACACCTTC.

This chain uses TRBV6-1 with TRBJ2-5, with D maybe TRBD2 (6 bases). Deletions cut 6 bases from V and 6 bases from J, with 17 bases between. Germline CDR1 MNHNS, CDR2 SASEGT. There are 14 residues in the CDR3. CDR3 residues: CASSWEVRGQTQYF. CDR3 sequence (DNA): TGTGCCAGCAGCTGGGAGGTGAGGGGACAGACCCAGTACTTC.

This chain connects TRBV6-6 to TRBJ2-2; tentatively, D is TRBD2 (5 bases). Germline CDR1 reads MNHNY; CDR2 reads SVGAGI (reference sequence). The CDR3 loop spans 14 amino acids. Trimming shortened V by 6 bases and J by 7 bases, and 15 bases separated the two germline ends. The CDR3 loop reads CASSSLSEGGELFF. The CDR3 nucleotides are TGTGCCAGCAGCTCCCTCAGCGAGGGCGGGGAGCTGTTTTTT.

This sequence joins TRBV6-1 and TRBJ2-4; TRBD1 matches at 8 bases. The germline V gene has CDR1 MNHNS and CDR2 SASEGT. V lost 6 bases and J lost 8; bases outside the gene matches: 9. The CDR3 covers 14 residues. CDR3 bases: TGTGCCAGCAGCATTCAGGGGGCGCGGGACATTCAGTACTTC. Translation gives CASSIQGARDIQYF.

The chain carries TRBV10-3 and TRBJ2-2; D gene ambiguous. The CDR3 extends over 15 amino acids. V was shortened by 0 bases and J by 1 base, with 6 bases between the two germline ends. Germline CDR1 and CDR2: ENHRY and SYGVKD. In DNA, the CDR3 is TGTGCCATCAGTGAGTCGAAGGGGAACACCGGGGAGCTGTTTTTT. Translated, it gives CAISESKGNTGELFF.

The chain joins TRBV9 to TRBJ2-7, with a possible D match to TRBD2 (6 bases). V dropped 2 bases and J dropped 6 bases, with 12 bases sitting between them. CDR3 length: 13 amino acids. Germline CDR1 and CDR2: SGDLS and YYNGEE. The CDR3 nucleotides read TGTGCCAGCAGCGTTGGGGGGTCAGGCGAGCAGTACTTC. Translating it yields CASSVGGSGEQYF.

The CDR3 protein is CASSLTTLGEQYF. The CDR3 coding sequence is TGTGCCAGCAGTTTGACTACCTTGGGCGAGCAGTACTTC. The chain combines TRBV27 with TRBJ2-7; D is perhaps TRBD2 (5 bases). V shed 3 bases and J shed 6 bases, with 12 bases lying between them. The germline V gene has CDR1 MNHEY and CDR2 SMNVEV (reference sequence). This CDR3 is 13 amino acids long.

This clone showed up just once. The chain is built from TRBV6-1 and TRBJ1-2; D unresolved. CDR1 and CDR2 (germline): MNHNS, SASEGT. Between the trimmed V and J ends, which lost 2 bases and 6 bases, there was a span of 7 bases. This CDR3 spans 12 amino acids. CDR3 coding DNA: TGTGCCAGCAGTGAAAGGGCCGATGGCTACACCTTC. Translation gives CASSERADGYTF.

This chain joins TRBV27 and TRBJ2-5, with 11 bases aligning to TRBD2. The V gene's germline CDR1 is MNHEY and CDR2 SMNVEV (reference sequence). V was clipped by 6 bases and J by 3 bases; unmatched bases: 6. This CDR3 comprises 15 residues. The DNA of the CDR3 is TGTGCCAGCAGGCCGGGACTAGCGGACAAAGAGACCCAGTACTTC. This codes for CASRPGLADKETQYF.

The rearrangement joins TRBV1 to TRBJ1-6; TRBD1 is the table's D call, not checked against the DNA. TRBV1 is an annotated pseudogene. The CDR3 consists of 16 residues. CDR3 DNA: TGCACCAGCAGCCAAGCCGGACAGGGGAAGAATTCACCCCTCCACTTT. This translates into CTSSQAGQGKNSPLHF.